Below, 10 T cell receptor beta chains from the same sample are listed, as sequenced in a study of OX40 agonist ivuxolimab in advanced cancers. The method behind the library was the immunoSEQ multiplex PCR assay. The immuneACCESS repertoire file appears here via TCRdb, limited to in-frame rearrangements. These files lack a portion of the clones; in checked studies, under half of the deficit traces to unresolved V genes, and the cause of the others is not known. A total of about 98,000 clones appear in this sample, about nine tenths of them only once. Of the sample, about 0.82% is held by the ten largest clones. The sample here was CD4+ or CD8+ T cells sorted from blood, taken in a trial of the OX40 agonist ivuxolimab. Receptors originate from an adult with an advanced solid tumor such as melanoma, head and neck, liver or kidney cancer.

This chain connects TRBV5-1 to TRBJ1-5; unclear D gene. The CDR3 is made up of 14 amino acids. Trimming stripped 0 bases from V and 0 bases from J, with 4 bases between. Per germline, CDR1 SGHRS and CDR2 YFSETQ. The CDR3 DNA follows: TGCGCCAGCAGCTTGGGAGGTAGCAATCAGCCCCAGCATTTT. Amino acid sequence: CASSLGGSNQPQHF.

The chain carries TRBV7-2 and TRBJ1-5; weak D call: TRBD1 (5 bases). This CDR3 spans 15 amino acids. Looked up from germline, CDR1 is SGHTA and CDR2 is FQGNSA. Trimming removed 4 bases at V and 5 bases at J, with 15 bases between. The DNA of the CDR3 is TGTGCCAGCAGCTGGGGGTCCCCCCCTTATCAGCCCCAGCATTTT. Residues: CASSWGSPPYQPQHF.

The chain links TRBV11-2 to TRBJ2-5, with 7 bases aligning to TRBD2. CDR3 length equals 15 residues. Germline V CDR1 and CDR2: SGHAT, FQNNGV. Unmatched junction bases numbered 11, after V lost 5 bases and J lost 5 bases. This CDR3 reads CASSDRGSPRETQYF. The CDR3 nucleotides read TGTGCCAGCAGCGATCGCGGGAGCCCCAGGGAGACCCAGTACTTC.

The V and J genes are TRBV25-1 and TRBJ2-3; D ambiguous. V was shortened by 6 bases and J by 1 base, with 14 bases between the two germline ends. CDR1 is MGHDK and CDR2 is SYGVNS in the germline V gene. The CDR3 runs to 15 residues. The CDR3 bases are TGTGCCAGCAGCCCCCCTTATTTGGGCACAGATACGCAGTATTTT. Its protein is CASSPPYLGTDTQYF.

CDR3 sequence (DNA): TGTGCCAGCAGCCCCCGGAGCTCTGGGGCCAACGTCCTGACTTTC. Encoded protein: CASSPRSSGANVLTF. The chain carries TRBV9 and TRBJ2-6; D is uncertain. The CDR3 has 15 residues. The ends were cut back, 4 bases at V and 0 bases at J, with 8 bases in the middle. Germline V gene lookup returns CDR1 SGDLS and CDR2 YYNGEE.

The V gene is TRBV7-2, the J gene TRBJ2-2; D uncertain. The V end was cut by 5 bases, the J end by 7 bases, with 8 bases between. The CDR3 is made up of 12 amino acids. Looked up from germline, CDR1 is SGHTA and CDR2 is FQGNSA. CDR3 amino acids: CASSILGGELFF. CDR3 sequence (DNA): TGTGCCAGCAGCATTTTGGGCGGGGAGCTGTTTTTT.

This chain links TRBV6-1 with TRBJ2-1, with 9 bases identical to TRBD2. The V gene end was trimmed by 3 bases and the J gene end by 4 bases; junction bases not matched to a gene: 4. The length of the CDR3 is 15 residues. CDR1 is MNHNS, CDR2 SASEGT, per germline. The DNA of the CDR3 is TGTGCCAGCAGTGATCAGGCGGGAGGGTACAATGAGCAGTTCTTC. This translates into CASSDQAGGYNEQFF.

The chain employs TRBV28 and TRBJ1-2; D is unclear. This CDR3 comprises 12 residues. The V gene lost 4 bases and the J gene lost 5 bases, with 8 bases spanning the gap. Germline V gene sequence: CDR1 MDHEN, CDR2 SYDVKM. The CDR3 loop reads CASSSRGYGYTF. The DNA for the CDR3 is TGTGCCAGCAGTTCGCGCGGTTATGGCTACACCTTC.

J is TRBJ2-2 and V is TRBV6-1, with no clear D. CDR1 MNHNS and CDR2 SASEGT come from the germline V gene. V was cut by 8 bases and J by 4 bases, with 14 bases left in between. The CDR3 spans 14 residues. In nucleotides, the CDR3 is TGTGCCAGCGTATCGATATCGAGCACCGGGGAGCTGTTTTTT. Its protein product is CASVSISSTGELFF.

In this sample, this clone turned up a few times. The chain combines TRBV6-5 with TRBJ2-7; 7 nucleotides agree with TRBD1. The germline V gene encodes CDR1 MNHEY and CDR2 SVGAGI. V shed 0 bases and J 4 bases; nucleotides not matched to a gene: 9. The CDR3 spans 16 residues. The CDR3 region has the DNA TGTGCCAGCAGTTACTCGACGGCAGGGGGAACGTACGAGCAGTACTTC. It encodes CASSYSTAGGTYEQYF.